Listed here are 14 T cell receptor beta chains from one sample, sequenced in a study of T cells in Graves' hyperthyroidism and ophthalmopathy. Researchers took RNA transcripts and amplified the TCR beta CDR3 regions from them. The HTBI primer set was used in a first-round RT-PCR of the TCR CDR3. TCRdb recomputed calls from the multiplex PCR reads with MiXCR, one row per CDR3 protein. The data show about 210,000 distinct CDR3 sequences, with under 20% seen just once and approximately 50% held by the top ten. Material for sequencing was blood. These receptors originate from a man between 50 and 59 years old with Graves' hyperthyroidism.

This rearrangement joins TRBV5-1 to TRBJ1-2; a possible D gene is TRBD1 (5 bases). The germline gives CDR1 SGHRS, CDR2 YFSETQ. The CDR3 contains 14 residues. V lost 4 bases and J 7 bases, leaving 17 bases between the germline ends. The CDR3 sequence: CASSPTPGTSGYTF. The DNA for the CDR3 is TGCGCCAGCAGCCCAACTCCGGGGACTTCTGGCTACACCTTC.

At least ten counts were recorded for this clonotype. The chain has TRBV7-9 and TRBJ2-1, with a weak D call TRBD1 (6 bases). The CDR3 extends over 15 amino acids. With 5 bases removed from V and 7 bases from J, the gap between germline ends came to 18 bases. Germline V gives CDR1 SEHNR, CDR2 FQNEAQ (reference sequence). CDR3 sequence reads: CASSNGWGPLNEQFF. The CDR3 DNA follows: TGTGCCAGCAGCAACGGTTGGGGGCCGTTGAATGAGCAGTTCTTC.

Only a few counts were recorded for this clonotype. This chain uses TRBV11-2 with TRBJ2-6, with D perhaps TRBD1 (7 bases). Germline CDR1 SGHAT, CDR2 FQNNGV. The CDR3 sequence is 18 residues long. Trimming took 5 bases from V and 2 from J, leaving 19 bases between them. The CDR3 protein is CASSRAGQISTGANVLTF. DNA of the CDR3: TGTGCCAGCAGCCGGGCGGGACAGATTTCCACTGGGGCCAACGTCCTGACTTTC.

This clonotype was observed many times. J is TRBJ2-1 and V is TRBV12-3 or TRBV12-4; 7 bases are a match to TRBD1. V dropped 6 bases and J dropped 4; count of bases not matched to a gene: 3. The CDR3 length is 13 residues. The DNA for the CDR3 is TGTGCCAGCAGAACAGGGGATTACAATGAGCAGTTCTTC. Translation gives CASRTGDYNEQFF.

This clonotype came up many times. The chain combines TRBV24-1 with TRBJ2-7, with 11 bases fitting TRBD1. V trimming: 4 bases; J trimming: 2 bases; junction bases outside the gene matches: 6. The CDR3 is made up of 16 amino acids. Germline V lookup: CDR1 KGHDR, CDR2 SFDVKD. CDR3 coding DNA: TGTGCCACCAGTGAATGGGACAGGGGGATGGCCTACGAGCAGTACTTC. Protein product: CATSEWDRGMAYEQYF.

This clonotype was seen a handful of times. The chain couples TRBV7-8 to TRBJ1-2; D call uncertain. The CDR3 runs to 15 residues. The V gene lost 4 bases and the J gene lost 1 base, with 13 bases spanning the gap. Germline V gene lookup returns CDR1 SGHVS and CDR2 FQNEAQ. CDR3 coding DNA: TGTGCCAGCAGCTCAGACGGATATAATAACTATGGCTACACCTTC. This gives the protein CASSSDGYNNYGYTF.

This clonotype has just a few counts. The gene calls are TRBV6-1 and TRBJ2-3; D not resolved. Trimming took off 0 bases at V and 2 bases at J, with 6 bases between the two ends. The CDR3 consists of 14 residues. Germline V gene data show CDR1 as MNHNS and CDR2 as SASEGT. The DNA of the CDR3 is TGTGCCAGCAGTGAAGCGGTGAACACAGATACGCAGTATTTT. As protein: CASSEAVNTDTQYF.

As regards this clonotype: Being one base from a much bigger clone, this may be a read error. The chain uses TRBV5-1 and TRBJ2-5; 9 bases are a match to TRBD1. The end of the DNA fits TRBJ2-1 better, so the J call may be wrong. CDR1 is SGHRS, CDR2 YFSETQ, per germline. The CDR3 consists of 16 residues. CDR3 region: CASSRFGTGLQETQFF. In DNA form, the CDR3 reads TGCGCCAGCAGCCGTTTCGGGACAGGGCTCCAAGAGACCCAGTTCTTC.

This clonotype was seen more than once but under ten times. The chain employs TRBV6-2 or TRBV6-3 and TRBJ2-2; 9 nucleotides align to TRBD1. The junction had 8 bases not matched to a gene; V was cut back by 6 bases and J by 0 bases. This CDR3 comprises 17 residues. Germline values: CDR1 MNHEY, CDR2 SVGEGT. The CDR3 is CASSPGQGRSNTGELFF. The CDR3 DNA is TGTGCCAGCAGCCCCGGACAGGGGCGTTCGAACACCGGGGAGCTGTTTTTT.

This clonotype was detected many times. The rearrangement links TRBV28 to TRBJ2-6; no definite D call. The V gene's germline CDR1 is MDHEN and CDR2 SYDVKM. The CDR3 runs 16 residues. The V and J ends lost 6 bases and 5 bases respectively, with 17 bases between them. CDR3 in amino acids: CASSLDNAVRANVLTF. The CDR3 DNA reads TGTGCCAGCAGCCTCGACAATGCGGTGAGGGCCAACGTCCTGACTTTC.

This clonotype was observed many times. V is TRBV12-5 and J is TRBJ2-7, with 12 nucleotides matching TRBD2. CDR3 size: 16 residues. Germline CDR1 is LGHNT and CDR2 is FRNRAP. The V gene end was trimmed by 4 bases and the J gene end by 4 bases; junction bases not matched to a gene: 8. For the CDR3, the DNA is TGTGCTAGTGGTTCCGCTAGCGGGAGGGCCATATACGAGCAGTACTTC. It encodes CASGSASGRAIYEQYF.

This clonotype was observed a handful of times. The CDR3 is CASSPRRGKSGANVLTF. The CDR3 DNA reads as TGTGCCAGCAGTCCCCGTCGGGGGAAATCTGGGGCCAACGTCCTGACTTTC. The chain employs TRBV12-3 or TRBV12-4 and TRBJ2-6; D might be TRBD2 (6 bases). The CDR3 is 17 residues long. V was clipped by 5 bases and J by 1 base, with 15 bases between them.

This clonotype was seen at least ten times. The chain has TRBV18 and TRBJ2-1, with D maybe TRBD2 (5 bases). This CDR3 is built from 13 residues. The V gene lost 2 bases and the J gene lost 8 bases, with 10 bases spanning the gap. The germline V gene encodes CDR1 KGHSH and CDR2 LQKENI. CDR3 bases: TGTGCCAGCTCACCAGGGCGGGCGGATGAGCAGTTCTTC. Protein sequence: CASSPGRADEQFF.

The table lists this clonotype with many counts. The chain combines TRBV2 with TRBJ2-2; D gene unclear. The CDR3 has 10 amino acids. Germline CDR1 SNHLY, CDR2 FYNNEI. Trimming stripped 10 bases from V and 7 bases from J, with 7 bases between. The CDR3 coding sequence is TGTGCCACCCTAGGCGGGGAGCTGTTTTTT. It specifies CATLGGELFF.